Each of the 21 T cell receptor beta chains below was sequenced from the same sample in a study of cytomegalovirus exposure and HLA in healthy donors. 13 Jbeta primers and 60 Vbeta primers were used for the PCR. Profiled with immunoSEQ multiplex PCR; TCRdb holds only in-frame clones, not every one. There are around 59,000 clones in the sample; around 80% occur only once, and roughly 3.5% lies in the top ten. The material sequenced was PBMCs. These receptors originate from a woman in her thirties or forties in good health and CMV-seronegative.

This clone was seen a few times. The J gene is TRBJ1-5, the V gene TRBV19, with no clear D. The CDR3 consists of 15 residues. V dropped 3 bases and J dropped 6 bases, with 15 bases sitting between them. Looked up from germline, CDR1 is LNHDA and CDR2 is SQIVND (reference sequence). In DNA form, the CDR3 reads TGTGCCAGTAGTATGAAGGGAGGGTTTGGTCAGCCCCAGCATTTT. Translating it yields CASSMKGGFGQPQHF.

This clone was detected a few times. The CDR3 coding sequence is TGCAGCGTTGATCACTTAGCGACCCTGATGAACACTGAAGCTTTCTTT. It encodes CSVDHLATLMNTEAFF. The chain links TRBV29-1 to TRBJ1-1; D gene unclear. Germline values: CDR1 SQVTM, CDR2 ANQGSEA. V lost 3 bases, J lost 0 bases, and 17 bases lay in between. The CDR3 extends over 16 amino acids.

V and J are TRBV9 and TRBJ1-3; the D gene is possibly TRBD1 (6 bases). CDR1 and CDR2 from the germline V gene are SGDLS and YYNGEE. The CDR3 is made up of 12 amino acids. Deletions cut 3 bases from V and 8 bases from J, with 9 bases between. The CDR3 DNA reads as TGTGCCAGCAGCGGCAGGGGACACACCATATATTTT. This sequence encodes CASSGRGHTIYF.

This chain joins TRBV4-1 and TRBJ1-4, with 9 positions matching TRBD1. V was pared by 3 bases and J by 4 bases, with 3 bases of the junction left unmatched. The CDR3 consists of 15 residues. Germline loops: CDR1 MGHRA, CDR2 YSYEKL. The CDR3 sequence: CASSQEGQGNEKLFF. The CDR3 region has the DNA TGCGCCAGCAGCCAGGAGGGACAGGGTAATGAAAAACTGTTTTTT.

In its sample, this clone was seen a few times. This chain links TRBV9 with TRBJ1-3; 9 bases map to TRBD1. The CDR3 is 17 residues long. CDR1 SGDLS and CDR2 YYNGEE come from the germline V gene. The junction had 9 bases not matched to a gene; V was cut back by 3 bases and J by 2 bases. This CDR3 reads CASSGTGVIGAGNTIYF. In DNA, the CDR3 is TGTGCCAGCAGCGGGACAGGGGTTATTGGCGCTGGAAACACCATATATTTT.

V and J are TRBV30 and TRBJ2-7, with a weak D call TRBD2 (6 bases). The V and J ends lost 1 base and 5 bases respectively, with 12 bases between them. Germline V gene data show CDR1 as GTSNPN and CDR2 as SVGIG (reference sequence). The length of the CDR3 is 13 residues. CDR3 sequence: CAWSAGLPNEQYF. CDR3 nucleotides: TGTGCCTGGAGTGCAGGACTACCCAACGAGCAGTACTTC.

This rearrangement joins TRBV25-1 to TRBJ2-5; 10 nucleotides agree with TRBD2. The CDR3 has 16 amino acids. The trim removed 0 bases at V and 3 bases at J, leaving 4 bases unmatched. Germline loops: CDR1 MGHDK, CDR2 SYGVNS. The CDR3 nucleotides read TGTGCCAGCAGTGAATACCACGGACTAGCGGAAGAGACCCAGTACTTC. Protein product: CASSEYHGLAEETQYF.

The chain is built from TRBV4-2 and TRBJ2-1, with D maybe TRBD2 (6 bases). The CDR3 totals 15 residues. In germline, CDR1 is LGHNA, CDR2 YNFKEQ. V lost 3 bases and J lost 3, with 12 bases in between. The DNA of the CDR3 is TGTGCCAGCAGCCAGAGGACGGAGGGCTACAATGAGCAGTTCTTC. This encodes CASSQRTEGYNEQFF.

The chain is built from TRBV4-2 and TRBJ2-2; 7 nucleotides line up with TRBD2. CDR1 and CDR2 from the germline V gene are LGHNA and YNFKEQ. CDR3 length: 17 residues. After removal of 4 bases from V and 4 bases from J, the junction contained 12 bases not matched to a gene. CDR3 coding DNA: TGTGCCAGCAGCCGAAATCTGCTAGCGGAGGCCACCGGGGAGCTGTTTTTT. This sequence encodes CASSRNLLAEATGELFF.

This CDR3 reads CAWFGREYNEQFF. In DNA, the CDR3 is TGTGCCTGGTTTGGGCGGGAGTACAATGAGCAGTTCTTC. V usage is TRBV30 and J usage is TRBJ2-1, with 7 bases aligning to TRBD2. The CDR3 loop spans 13 amino acids. V shed 5 bases, J shed 4 bases, and the junction held 5 bases outside the gene matches. The germline gives CDR1 GTSNPN, CDR2 SVGIG (reference sequence).

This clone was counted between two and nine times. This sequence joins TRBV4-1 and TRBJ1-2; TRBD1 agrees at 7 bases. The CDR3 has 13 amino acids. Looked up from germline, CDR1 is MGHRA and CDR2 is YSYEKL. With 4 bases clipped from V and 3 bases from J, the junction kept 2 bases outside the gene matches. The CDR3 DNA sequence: TGCGCCAGCAGCCTCGGACAGGACTATGGCTACACCTTC. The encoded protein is CASSLGQDYGYTF.

This CDR3 is CASSYRQGVGYTF. In DNA form, the CDR3 reads TGTGCCAGCAGCTATAGACAGGGGGTTGGGTACACCTTC. This chain connects TRBV13 to TRBJ1-2; 9 bases agree with TRBD1. The CDR3 length is 13 residues. Germline V gene sequence: CDR1 PRHDT, CDR2 FYEKMQ (reference sequence). After removal of 4 bases from V and 11 bases from J, the junction contained 8 bases not matched to a gene. The variable domain in full, completed from reference TRBV13 and TRBJ1-2, reads AAGVIQSPRHLIKEKRETATLKCYPIPRHDTVYWYQQGPGQDPQFLISFYEKMQSDKGSIPDRFSAQQFSDYHSELNMSSLELGDSALYFCASSYRQGVGYTFGSGTRLTVV.

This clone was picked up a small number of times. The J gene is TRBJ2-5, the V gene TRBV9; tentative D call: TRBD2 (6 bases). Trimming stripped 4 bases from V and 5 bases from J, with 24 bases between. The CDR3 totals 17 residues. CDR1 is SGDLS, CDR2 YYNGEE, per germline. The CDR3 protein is CASSPAVGGRSGETQYF. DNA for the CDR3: TGTGCCAGCAGCCCAGCGGTGGGAGGAAGGTCGGGGGAGACCCAGTACTTC.

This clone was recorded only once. CDR3 region: CASSQDRRVGYTF. CDR3 coding DNA: TGCGCCAGCAGCCAGGACAGGAGGGTCGGCTACACCTTC. V is TRBV4-1 and J is TRBJ1-2, with TRBD1 matching over 7 bases. V was clipped by 3 bases and J by 8 bases; unmatched bases: 6. CDR1 MGHRA and CDR2 YSYEKL come from the germline V gene. This CDR3 spans 13 amino acids.

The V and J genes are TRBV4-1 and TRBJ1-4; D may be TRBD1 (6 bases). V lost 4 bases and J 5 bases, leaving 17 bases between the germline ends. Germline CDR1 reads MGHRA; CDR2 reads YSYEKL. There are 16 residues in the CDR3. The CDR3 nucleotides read TGCGCCAGCAGCCGATCTACAGGGACCTTAAATGAAAAACTGTTTTTT. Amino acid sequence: CASSRSTGTLNEKLFF.

The CDR3 protein is CATSRDRGDWNEQFF. The CDR3 DNA reads TGTGCCACCAGCAGAGATAGAGGAGACTGGAATGAGCAGTTCTTC. This chain joins TRBV15 and TRBJ2-1; the D is unclear. CDR1 and CDR2 from the germline V gene are LNHNV and YYDKDF (reference sequence). Between the trimmed V and J ends, which lost 0 bases and 7 bases, there was a span of 13 bases. The length of the CDR3 is 15 residues.

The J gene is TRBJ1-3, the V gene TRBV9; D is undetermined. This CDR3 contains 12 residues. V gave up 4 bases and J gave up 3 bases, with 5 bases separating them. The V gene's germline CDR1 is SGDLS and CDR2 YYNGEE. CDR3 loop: CASSSRGNTIYF. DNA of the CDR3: TGTGCCAGCAGCTCTCGTGGAAACACCATATATTTT.

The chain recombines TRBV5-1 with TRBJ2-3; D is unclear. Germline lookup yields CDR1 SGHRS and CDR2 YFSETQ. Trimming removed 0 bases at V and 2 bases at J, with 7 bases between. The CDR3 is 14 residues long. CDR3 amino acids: CASSLGQYTDTQYF. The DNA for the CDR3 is TGCGCCAGCAGCTTGGGGCAGTACACAGATACGCAGTATTTT.

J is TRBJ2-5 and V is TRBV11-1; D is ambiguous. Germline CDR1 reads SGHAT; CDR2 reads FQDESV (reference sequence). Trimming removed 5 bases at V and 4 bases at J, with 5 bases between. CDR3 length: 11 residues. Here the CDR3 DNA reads TGTGCCAGCAGCCGCGGAGAGACCCAGTACTTC. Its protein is CASSRGETQYF.

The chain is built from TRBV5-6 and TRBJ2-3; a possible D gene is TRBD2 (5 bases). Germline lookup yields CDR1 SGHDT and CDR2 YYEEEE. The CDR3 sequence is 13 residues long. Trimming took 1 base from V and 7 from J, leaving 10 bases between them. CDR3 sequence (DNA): TGTGCCAGCAGCTTGTTTGGACTTCATACGCAGTATTTT. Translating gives CASSLFGLHTQYF.

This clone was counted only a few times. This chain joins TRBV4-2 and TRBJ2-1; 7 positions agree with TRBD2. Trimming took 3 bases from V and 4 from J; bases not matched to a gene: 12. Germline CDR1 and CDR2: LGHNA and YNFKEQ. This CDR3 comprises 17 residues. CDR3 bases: TGTGCCAGCAGCCACGAGGGGAATAGCGGGCCGTACAATGAGCAGTTCTTC. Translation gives CASSHEGNSGPYNEQFF.